Shown below are 11 T cell receptor beta chains from a single sample sequenced in a study of blood T cell repertoires in COVID-19. Measured with immunoSEQ multiplex PCR; TCRdb has only the in-frame clones, and not every one. The repertoire includes more than 200,000 clones, roughly 86% of them detected once, and roughly 4% sits in the top ten. Sequenced input: PBMCs or T cells enriched from blood (not recorded which). The receptors shown here come from a woman between 25 and 40 years old with acute COVID-19.

About this clone itself: The junction differs from germline at one of its ends, possibly a read error. This rearrangement joins TRBV19 to TRBJ2-1, with TRBD2 matching over 9 bases. The V gene's germline CDR1 is LNHDA and CDR2 SQIVND (reference sequence). The CDR3 contains 15 residues. CDR3 loop: CASSMTPGSGGFMVF. The CDR3 DNA is TGTGCCAGTAGTATGACCCCGGGTAGCGGGGGATTTATGGTCTTC.

V is TRBV7-8 and J is TRBJ2-7, with no clear D. The germline V and J ends were trimmed by 6 bases and 0 bases, with 15 bases remaining between them. The germline CDR1 and CDR2 sequences are SGHVS and FQNEAQ. The CDR3 runs 15 residues. The CDR3 DNA follows: TGTGCCAGCAGTCTCAGCCCCACAGACTCCTACGAGCAGTACTTC. This translates into CASSLSPTDSYEQYF.

This rearrangement joins TRBV5-4 to TRBJ2-1; 13 positions agree with TRBD2. This CDR3 is 14 amino acids long. Germline V gene lookup returns CDR1 SGHNT and CDR2 YYREEE (reference sequence). V was clipped by 3 bases and J by 9 bases; unmatched bases: 3. The CDR3: CASSSGLAGAEQFF. DNA for the CDR3: TGTGCCAGCAGCTCAGGACTAGCGGGGGCTGAGCAGTTCTTC.

The rearrangement joins TRBV5-1 to TRBJ2-1; possible D gene TRBD2, 5 bases. In germline, CDR1 is SGHRS, CDR2 YFSETQ. The CDR3 contains 16 residues. V was clipped by 4 bases and J by 3 bases, with 17 bases between them. CDR3 in amino acids: CASSPADGFLYNEQFF. The CDR3 nucleotides are TGCGCCAGCAGCCCAGCGGACGGCTTCCTCTACAATGAGCAGTTCTTC.

The chain uses TRBV5-8 and TRBJ1-4, with unresolved D. Germline loops: CDR1 SGHTS, CDR2 YDEGEE. This CDR3 contains 14 residues. Trimming pared 0 bases from V and 4 bases from J, leaving 7 bases between. The CDR3 nucleotides read TGTGCCAGCAGCTTGGATACCGGTAATGAAAAACTGTTTTTT. This translates into CASSLDTGNEKLFF.

The V call is TRBV10-3, the J call TRBJ1-5; the D gene is possibly TRBD1 (5 bases). This CDR3 has 13 amino acids. The V and J ends lost 6 bases and 7 bases respectively, with 13 bases between them. CDR1 and CDR2 from the germline V gene are ENHRY and SYGVKD. The CDR3 here is CAIRPDIQQPQHF. The DNA for the CDR3 is TGTGCCATCAGACCGGACATACAGCAGCCCCAGCATTTT.

This chain joins TRBV28 and TRBJ1-6; 7 nucleotides agree with TRBD1. Per the germline V gene, CDR1 is MDHEN and CDR2 is SYDVKM. The CDR3 spans 14 residues. V lost 8 bases and J lost 10; bases outside the gene matches: 11. The CDR3 nucleotides are TGTGCCAGCTTGAGGCAGGGGGTATCATCACCCCTCCACTTT. Translation gives CASLRQGVSSPLHF.

This chain connects TRBV27 to TRBJ1-1; TRBD1 might be the D (5 bases). V lost 2 bases and J lost 3, with 13 bases in between. Germline V gives CDR1 MNHEY, CDR2 SMNVEV (reference sequence). The CDR3 runs 15 residues. The CDR3 region has the DNA TGTGCCAGCAGTTTAAAATGGGGACTGTACACTGAAGCTTTCTTT. This gives the protein CASSLKWGLYTEAFF.

The genes are TRBV3-1 (or the pseudogene TRBV3-2) and TRBJ1-1, with D possibly being TRBD1 (6 bases). V lost 4 bases and J lost 10, with 16 bases in between. Germline assignment: CDR1 LGHDT and CDR2 YNNKEL (reference sequence). CDR3 length: 13 amino acids. As DNA, the CDR3 is TGTGCCAGCAGCCGAAACAGGGTTGTTGGAGCTTTCTTT. This codes for CASSRNRVVGAFF.

The genes are TRBV18 and TRBJ2-5, with 11 bases aligning to TRBD2. Per germline, CDR1 KGHSH and CDR2 LQKENI. V shed 4 bases and J 4 bases; nucleotides not matched to a gene: 5. This CDR3 contains 15 residues. CDR3 in DNA: TGTGCCAGCTCACTCGGGACTAGCGGCGGAGAGACCCAGTACTTC. Translating it yields CASSLGTSGGETQYF.

This clone appeared a single time. The chain is built from TRBV30 and TRBJ2-7; the D is unclear. Germline CDR1 and CDR2: GTSNPN and SVGIG (reference sequence). CDR3 size: 11 residues. V lost 7 bases and J 0 bases, leaving 7 bases between the germline ends. CDR3 residues: CALSSSYEQYF. In DNA form, the CDR3 reads TGTGCCTTGTCCAGCTCCTACGAGCAGTACTTC.